This TCR beta chain was captured in a study of T cells after yellow fever vaccination. Study overall: Preparing low-cell-number fractions relied on SMART-Seq v4 Ultra Low Input.

One entry per CDR3 protein results from TCRdb running MiXCR on the 5' RACE reads. The table includes 300,000 or so distinct CDR3 sequences, 3% to 4.5% detected once. V gave up 3 bases and J gave up 3 bases, with 15 bases separating them. Germline V CDR1 and CDR2: DFQATT, SNEGSKA (reference sequence). This CDR3 contains 15 residues. This clonotype showed up many times. The receptor was isolated from a man between 18 and 35 years old who received the YFV17D yellow fever vaccine. The sequencing here drew on PBMCs, taken 5 days after the yellow fever booster vaccination. This sequence joins TRBV20-1 and TRBJ2-1; maybe TRBD2 (6 bases). The CDR3 DNA reads as TGCAGTGCTAGCCCGCGGGACGGGGTCTACAATGAGCAGTTCTTC. This encodes CSASPRDGVYNEQFF.